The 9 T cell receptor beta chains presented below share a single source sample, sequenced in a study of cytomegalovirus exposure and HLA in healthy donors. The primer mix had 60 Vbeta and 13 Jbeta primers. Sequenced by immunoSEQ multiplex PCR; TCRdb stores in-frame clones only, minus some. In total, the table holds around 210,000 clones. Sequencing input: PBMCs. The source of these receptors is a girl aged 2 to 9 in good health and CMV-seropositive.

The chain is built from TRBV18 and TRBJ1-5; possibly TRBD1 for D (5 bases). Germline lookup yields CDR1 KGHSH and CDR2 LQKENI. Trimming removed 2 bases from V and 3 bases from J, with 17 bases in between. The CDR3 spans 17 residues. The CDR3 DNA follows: TGTGCCAGCTCACCAGGCGGGGGGGTATTGGACAATCAGCCCCAGCATTTT. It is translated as CASSPGGGVLDNQPQHF.

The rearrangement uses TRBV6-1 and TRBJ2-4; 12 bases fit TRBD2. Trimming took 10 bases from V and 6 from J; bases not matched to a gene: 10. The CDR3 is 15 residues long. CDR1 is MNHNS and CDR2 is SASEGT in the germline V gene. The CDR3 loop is CATNPTSGSPNIQYF. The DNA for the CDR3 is TGTGCCACCAACCCGACTAGCGGGAGTCCAAACATTCAGTACTTC.

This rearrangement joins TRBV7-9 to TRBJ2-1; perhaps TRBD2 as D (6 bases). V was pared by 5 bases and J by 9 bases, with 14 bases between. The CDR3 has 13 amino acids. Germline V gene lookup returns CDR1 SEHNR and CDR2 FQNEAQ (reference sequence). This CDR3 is CASSHRGSSEQFF. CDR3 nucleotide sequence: TGTGCCAGCAGCCACCGGGGGAGTAGTGAGCAGTTCTTC.

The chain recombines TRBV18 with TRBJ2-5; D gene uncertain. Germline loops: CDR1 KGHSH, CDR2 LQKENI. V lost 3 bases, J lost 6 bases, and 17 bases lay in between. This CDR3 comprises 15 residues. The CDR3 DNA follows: TGTGCCAGCTCACCCGTCAGACTTAGCCCGCAGACCCAGTACTTC. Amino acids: CASSPVRLSPQTQYF.

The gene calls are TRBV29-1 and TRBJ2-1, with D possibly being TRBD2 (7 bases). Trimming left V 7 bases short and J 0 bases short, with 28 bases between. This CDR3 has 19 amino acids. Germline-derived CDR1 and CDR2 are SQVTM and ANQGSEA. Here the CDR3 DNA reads TGCAGCGCCTTAAGTAGGGGGGGAGGAGACCGAAGCTCCTACAATGAGCAGTTCTTC. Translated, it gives CSALSRGGGDRSSYNEQFF.

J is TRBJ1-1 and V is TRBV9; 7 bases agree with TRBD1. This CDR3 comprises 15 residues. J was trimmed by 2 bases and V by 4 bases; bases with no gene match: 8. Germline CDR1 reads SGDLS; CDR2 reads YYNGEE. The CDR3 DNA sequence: TGTGCCAGCAGCCCACAACAGGGGTTCAACACTGAAGCTTTCTTT. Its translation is CASSPQQGFNTEAFF.

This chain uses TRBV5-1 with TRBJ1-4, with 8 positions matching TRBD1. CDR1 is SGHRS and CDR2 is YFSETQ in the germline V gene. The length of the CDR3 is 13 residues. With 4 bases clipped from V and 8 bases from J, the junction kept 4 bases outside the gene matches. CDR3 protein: CASSVGQGEKLFF. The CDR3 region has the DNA TGCGCCAGCAGCGTCGGACAGGGCGAAAAACTGTTTTTT.

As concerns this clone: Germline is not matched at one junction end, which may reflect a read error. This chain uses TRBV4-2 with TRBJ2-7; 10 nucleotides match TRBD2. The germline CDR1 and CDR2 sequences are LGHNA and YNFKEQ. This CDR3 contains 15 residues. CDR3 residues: CASRQGTSASYEQYF. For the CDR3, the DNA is TGTGCCAGCAGACAAGGGACTAGCGCCTCCTACGAGCAGTACTTC.

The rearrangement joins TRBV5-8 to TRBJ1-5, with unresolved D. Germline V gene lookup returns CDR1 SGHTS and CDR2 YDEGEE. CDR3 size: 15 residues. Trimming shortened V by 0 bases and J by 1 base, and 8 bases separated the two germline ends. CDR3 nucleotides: TGTGCCAGCAGCTTGGCCGGGAAAAGCAATCAGCCCCAGCATTTT. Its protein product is CASSLAGKSNQPQHF.